This TCR beta chain is drawn from a study of human CD8 memory T cell subsets. Whole-study results and caveats: Stem-like memory T cell repertoires overlapped minimally with precursor exhausted T cell repertoires.

This CDR3 is built from 14 residues. Looked up from germline, CDR1 is MNHEY and CDR2 is SVGAGI. Making the TCR beta libraries relied on UMI-labeled 5' RACE. TCRdb reanalyzed the 5' RACE reads and collapses them to one entry per CDR3 protein, without DNA. The listing contains 15,000 to 20,000 distinct CDR3 sequences. A remark on this clonotype: As yet, its antigen is unknown.

The rearrangement uses TRBV6-5 and TRBJ1-3. The clonotype was recovered from a human donor in good health. The sequenced material came from CD8+ stem-like memory T cells (TSCM and TCM) sorted from PBMCs. Indicated subset: stem-like memory CD8 T cells (TSTEM), CCR7+ PD-1- TIGIT-. This chain's CDR3 is CASSYRGAGNTIYF.